This T cell receptor (beta chain) was sequenced for a study of human T cells and chemical hapten exposure. TCRdb re-called the RACE reads with MiXCR, one entry per CDR3 protein. Among 70,000 or so distinct CDR3 sequences listed, around 10% were seen once. Described time point: patch test 3, about 24 weeks after DPC sensitization. Specified treatment: therapeutic diphenylcyclopropenone sensitization with weekly scalp DPC. Germline V gene lookup returns CDR1 LGHDT and CDR2 YNNKEL (reference sequence). V was cut by 0 bases and J by 5 bases, with 9 bases left in between. The CDR3 is made up of 14 amino acids. Many counts were recorded for this clonotype.

Specimen: whole blood, collected in connection with sensitization to the hapten diphenylcyclopropenone (DPC). This chain joins TRBV3-1 and TRBJ2-3; no clear D. The sequence was collected from a woman between 50 and 59 years old with alopecia areata. Some clones in this sample may be carry-over from other donors' samples. This chain's CDR3 is CASSQDRNLDTQYF. In DNA form, the CDR3 reads TGTGCCAGCAGCCAAGATCGGAACCTAGATACGCAGTATTTT.